This is a list of T cell receptor beta chains from one sample in a study of control samples from healthy donors and cancer patients. Sequenced by immunoSEQ multiplex PCR; TCRdb stores in-frame clones only, minus some. The profile shows about 130,000 clones, approximately 92% of them singletons. Source material: PBMCs. Source of these receptors: a man older than 75 with head and neck cancer. Each CDR3 is given with its conserved first and last residue. Fields, in order: J gene, clone size, V gene, D gene, CDR3 protein, CDR3 DNA. D genes are given only for firm matches. Only part of the rows carry a size: once, few, many, or a class if the clone is expanded.

j_gene: TRBJ1-2; abundance: few; v_gene: TRBV7-9; d_gene: TRBD1; CDR3aa: CASSLDIQGAYGYTF; CDR3nt: TGTGCCAGCAGCTTAGATATACAGGGGGCCTATGGCTACACCTTC
j_gene: TRBJ1-4; abundance: NA; v_gene: TRBV7-9; d_gene: NA; CDR3aa: CASSLRQSNEKLFF; CDR3nt: TGTGCCAGCAGCTTAAGGCAGTCTAATGAAAAACTGTTTTTT
j_gene: TRBJ2-3; abundance: NA; v_gene: TRBV18; d_gene: TRBD1; CDR3aa: CASSPGQGGADTQYF; CDR3nt: TGTGCCAGCTCACCAGGACAGGGTGGGGCAGATACGCAGTATTTT
j_gene: TRBJ2-7; abundance: once; v_gene: TRBV7-8; d_gene: NA; CDR3aa: CASSLGVSGYEQYF; CDR3nt: TGTGCCAGCAGCTTAGGAGTGTCGGGCTACGAGCAGTACTTC
j_gene: TRBJ1-1; abundance: NA; v_gene: TRBV5-4; d_gene: NA; CDR3aa: CASSSPALMNTEAFF; CDR3nt: TGTGCCAGCAGCTCACCGGCTCTGATGAACACTGAAGCTTTCTTT
j_gene: TRBJ1-2; abundance: NA; v_gene: TRBV9; d_gene: NA; CDR3aa: CASSEHREGGYTF; CDR3nt: TGTGCCAGCAGCGAGCACAGGGAGGGTGGCTACACCTTC
j_gene: TRBJ2-2; abundance: NA; v_gene: TRBV27; d_gene: TRBD1; CDR3aa: CASSSGTGGIGELFF; CDR3nt: TGTGCCAGCAGTTCCGGGACAGGGGGCATCGGGGAGCTGTTTTTT
j_gene: TRBJ1-2; abundance: NA; v_gene: TRBV12-3/TRBV12-4; d_gene: NA; CDR3aa: CASSLALDRSFF; CDR3nt: TGTGCCAGCAGTTTAGCGCTGGACAGATCCTTCTTC
j_gene: TRBJ2-7; abundance: NA; v_gene: TRBV11-2; d_gene: NA; CDR3aa: CASSLNGGAFSEQYF; CDR3nt: TGTGCCAGCAGCTTGAATGGGGGAGCCTTTTCCGAGCAGTACTTC
j_gene: TRBJ2-7; abundance: NA; v_gene: TRBV6-5; d_gene: NA; CDR3aa: CASSYQHFSYEQYF; CDR3nt: TGTGCCAGCAGTTACCAACATTTCTCCTACGAGCAGTACTTC
j_gene: TRBJ1-5; abundance: few; v_gene: TRBV2; d_gene: NA; CDR3aa: CASKGRLGQPQHF; CDR3nt: TGTGCCAGCAAGGGCAGGCTGGGGCAGCCCCAGCATTTT
j_gene: TRBJ2-3; abundance: NA; v_gene: TRBV27; d_gene: NA; CDR3aa: CASSLHRSTDTQYF; CDR3nt: TGTGCCAGCAGTTTACACCGAAGCACAGATACGCAGTATTTT
j_gene: TRBJ1-2; abundance: NA; v_gene: TRBV28; d_gene: TRBD1; CDR3aa: CASQQGAYGYTF; CDR3nt: TGTGCCTCTCAACAGGGGGCCTATGGCTACACCTTC
j_gene: TRBJ1-1; abundance: NA; v_gene: TRBV9; d_gene: NA; CDR3aa: CASSVMNTEAFF; CDR3nt: TGTGCCAGCAGCGTTATGAACACTGAAGCTTTCTTT
j_gene: TRBJ1-2; abundance: NA; v_gene: TRBV18; d_gene: NA; CDR3aa: CASSLGRRDYGYTF; CDR3nt: TGTGCCAGCTCACTAGGGCGCCGTGACTATGGCTACACCTTC
j_gene: TRBJ2-2; abundance: NA; v_gene: TRBV12-3/TRBV12-4; d_gene: NA; CDR3aa: CASSLSARELFF; CDR3nt: TGTGCCAGCAGTTTATCCGCCCGGGAGCTGTTTTTT
j_gene: TRBJ2-7; abundance: once; v_gene: TRBV7-8; d_gene: NA; CDR3aa: CASSLGGGSEQYF; CDR3nt: TGTGCCAGCAGCTTAGGTGGGGGGTCGGAGCAGTACTTC
j_gene: TRBJ2-5; abundance: NA; v_gene: TRBV5-4; d_gene: TRBD2; CDR3aa: CASSRGLAGSGRGETQYF; CDR3nt: TGTGCCAGCAGCAGGGGACTAGCGGGGAGCGGCCGTGGAGAGACCCAGTACTTC
j_gene: TRBJ2-7; abundance: NA; v_gene: TRBV7-2; d_gene: NA; CDR3aa: CASSLTGTAYEQYF; CDR3nt: TGTGCCAGCAGCTTAACAGGGACTGCTTACGAGCAGTACTTC
j_gene: TRBJ1-4; abundance: NA; v_gene: TRBV7-2; d_gene: TRBD1; CDR3aa: CASTRGSQGGEKLFF; CDR3nt: TGTGCCAGCACCCGGGGGTCACAGGGGGGCGAAAAACTGTTTTTT
j_gene: TRBJ2-5; abundance: NA; v_gene: TRBV23-1; d_gene: NA; CDR3aa: CASSQSTARVETQYF; CDR3nt: TGCGCCAGCAGTCAATCCACAGCGAGGGTGGAGACCCAGTACTTC
j_gene: TRBJ2-3; abundance: NA; v_gene: TRBV7-2; d_gene: NA; CDR3aa: CASSLRTTGYSDTQYF; CDR3nt: TGTGCCAGCAGCTTAAGGACCACTGGGTACTCAGATACGCAGTATTTT
j_gene: TRBJ1-1; abundance: NA; v_gene: TRBV27; d_gene: TRBD1; CDR3aa: CASSLSPGQGPMNTEAFF; CDR3nt: TGTGCCAGCAGTCTGTCACCGGGACAGGGGCCAATGAACACTGAAGCTTTCTTT
j_gene: TRBJ2-7; abundance: NA; v_gene: TRBV6-5; d_gene: NA; CDR3aa: CASSIRRQVYEQYF; CDR3nt: TGTGCCAGCAGTATACGTCGACAGGTCTACGAGCAGTACTTC
j_gene: TRBJ2-2; abundance: NA; v_gene: TRBV7-2; d_gene: NA; CDR3aa: CASSLSRHGELFF; CDR3nt: TGTGCCAGCAGCCTCTCCCGGCACGGGGAGCTGTTTTTT
j_gene: TRBJ1-1; abundance: NA; v_gene: TRBV11-2; d_gene: NA; CDR3aa: CASSLVGGAQVGMNTEAFF; CDR3nt: TGTGCCAGCAGCTTGGTAGGGGGGGCGCAGGTTGGGATGAACACTGAAGCTTTCTTT
j_gene: TRBJ2-3; abundance: NA; v_gene: TRBV12-5; d_gene: NA; CDR3aa: CASGLGQGTDTQYF; CDR3nt: TGTGCTAGTGGTTTGGGACAGGGCACAGATACGCAGTATTTT
j_gene: TRBJ2-1; abundance: NA; v_gene: TRBV11-2; d_gene: TRBD2; CDR3aa: CASSLSTSGTGEVEQFF; CDR3nt: TGTGCCAGCAGCTTATCGACTAGCGGGACGGGAGAGGTTGAGCAGTTCTTC
j_gene: TRBJ1-1; abundance: NA; v_gene: TRBV27; d_gene: NA; CDR3aa: CASSLPGSEAFF; CDR3nt: TGTGCCAGCAGTTTACCGGGATCCGAAGCTTTCTTT
j_gene: TRBJ2-7; abundance: NA; v_gene: TRBV6-6; d_gene: NA; CDR3aa: CASSPQGSYEQYF; CDR3nt: TGTGCCAGCAGTCCCCAGGGTTCCTACGAGCAGTACTTC
j_gene: TRBJ2-2; abundance: NA; v_gene: TRBV19; d_gene: TRBD1; CDR3aa: CASRTGGTGELFF; CDR3nt: TGTGCCAGCAGAACAGGGGGGACCGGGGAGCTGTTTTTT
j_gene: TRBJ2-5; abundance: NA; v_gene: TRBV7-9; d_gene: TRBD2; CDR3aa: CASSETSGGGTQYF; CDR3nt: TGTGCCAGCAGCGAGACTAGCGGGGGAGGGACCCAGTACTTC
j_gene: TRBJ2-1; abundance: NA; v_gene: TRBV11-2; d_gene: NA; CDR3aa: CASSSGGDEQFF; CDR3nt: TGTGCCAGCAGTTCGGGTGGGGATGAGCAGTTCTTC
j_gene: TRBJ2-3; abundance: NA; v_gene: TRBV30; d_gene: NA; CDR3aa: CAWTPPYHTDTQYF; CDR3nt: TGTGCCTGGACCCCTCCTTATCACACAGATACGCAGTATTTT
j_gene: TRBJ2-5; abundance: NA; v_gene: TRBV19; d_gene: NA; CDR3aa: CASSINSQETQYF; CDR3nt: TGTGCCAGTAGTATAAATAGCCAAGAGACCCAGTACTTC
j_gene: TRBJ1-2; abundance: NA; v_gene: TRBV19; d_gene: NA; CDR3aa: CASSIRDEGEWYPGYTF; CDR3nt: TGTGCCAGTAGTATACGGGACGAGGGGGAGTGGTACCCCGGATACACCTTC
j_gene: TRBJ1-1; abundance: NA; v_gene: TRBV6-6; d_gene: NA; CDR3aa: CASSYSGSGANTEAFF; CDR3nt: TGTGCCAGCAGTTACTCGGGATCAGGGGCTAACACTGAAGCTTTCTTT
j_gene: TRBJ1-4; abundance: NA; v_gene: TRBV5-1; d_gene: NA; CDR3aa: CASSLGISNEKLFF; CDR3nt: TGCGCCAGCAGCTTAGGGATTTCTAATGAAAAACTGTTTTTT
j_gene: TRBJ2-1; abundance: NA; v_gene: TRBV6-5; d_gene: NA; CDR3aa: CASSSGGRGQNEQFF; CDR3nt: TGTGCCAGCAGTTCGGGGGGCAGGGGGCAGAATGAGCAGTTCTTC
j_gene: TRBJ1-4; abundance: NA; v_gene: TRBV5-1; d_gene: NA; CDR3aa: CASSSLGAGNEKLFF; CDR3nt: TGCGCCAGCAGCTCATTGGGGGCCGGTAATGAAAAACTGTTTTTT
j_gene: TRBJ1-2; abundance: NA; v_gene: TRBV6-2/TRBV6-3; d_gene: TRBD1; CDR3aa: CASSSTGTGYYTF; CDR3nt: TGTGCCAGCAGTTCCACCGGGACAGGGTACTACACCTTC
j_gene: TRBJ1-1; abundance: NA; v_gene: TRBV7-9; d_gene: TRBD1; CDR3aa: CASSSYSGTGGNTEAFF; CDR3nt: TGTGCCAGCAGCTCTTACTCCGGGACAGGGGGGAACACTGAAGCTTTCTTT
j_gene: TRBJ2-7; abundance: NA; v_gene: TRBV5-1; d_gene: NA; CDR3aa: CASSPQGGGIYEQYF; CDR3nt: TGCGCCAGCAGCCCCCAGGGGGGGGGAATCTACGAGCAGTACTTC
j_gene: TRBJ2-5; abundance: NA; v_gene: TRBV5-4; d_gene: NA; CDR3aa: CASSSIGQYGETQYF; CDR3nt: TGTGCCAGCAGCTCAATAGGGCAGTACGGGGAGACCCAGTACTTC
j_gene: TRBJ2-7; abundance: NA; v_gene: TRBV4-3; d_gene: NA; CDR3aa: CASSPAAGPSYEQYF; CDR3nt: TGCGCCAGCAGCCCAGCGGCAGGGCCGTCCTACGAGCAGTACTTC
j_gene: TRBJ2-5; abundance: NA; v_gene: TRBV10-2; d_gene: NA; CDR3aa: CASREWKRHHHQETQYF; CDR3nt: TGCGCCAGCAGGGAATGGAAGCGGCACCATCACCAAGAGACCCAGTACTTC
j_gene: TRBJ1-2; abundance: NA; v_gene: TRBV29-1; d_gene: NA; CDR3aa: CSVIRGYGYTF; CDR3nt: TGCAGCGTTATAAGGGGCTATGGCTACACCTTC
j_gene: TRBJ1-1; abundance: NA; v_gene: TRBV6-6; d_gene: NA; CDR3aa: CASSYPGNTEAFF; CDR3nt: TGTGCCAGCAGTTACCCCGGGAACACTGAAGCTTTCTTT
j_gene: TRBJ2-1; abundance: NA; v_gene: TRBV5-1; d_gene: TRBD2; CDR3aa: CASSLGSSGTHNEQFF; CDR3nt: TGCGCCAGCAGCTTGGGGTCTAGCGGGACTCACAATGAGCAGTTCTTC
j_gene: TRBJ1-5; abundance: NA; v_gene: TRBV6-2/TRBV6-3; d_gene: NA; CDR3aa: CASSYSMGGRRPQHF; CDR3nt: TGTGCCAGCAGTTACTCGATGGGGGGTAGGAGGCCCCAGCATTTT
j_gene: TRBJ2-2; abundance: NA; v_gene: TRBV4-3; d_gene: NA; CDR3aa: CASSPGVGGGTGELFF; CDR3nt: TGCGCCAGCAGCCCGGGAGTGGGAGGGGGAACCGGGGAGCTGTTTTTT
j_gene: TRBJ2-5; abundance: NA; v_gene: TRBV20-1; d_gene: NA; CDR3aa: CSAYRAETQYF; CDR3nt: TGCAGTGCTTACAGGGCAGAGACCCAGTACTTC
j_gene: TRBJ2-1; abundance: NA; v_gene: TRBV2; d_gene: TRBD2; CDR3aa: CASTEIPGLAGDEQFF; CDR3nt: TGTGCCAGCACCGAAATCCCGGGACTAGCGGGAGATGAGCAGTTCTTC
j_gene: TRBJ1-5; abundance: NA; v_gene: TRBV6-5; d_gene: NA; CDR3aa: CASSYGDRGNQPQHF; CDR3nt: TGTGCCAGCAGTTATGGGGACCGGGGCAATCAGCCCCAGCATTTT
j_gene: TRBJ2-4; abundance: NA; v_gene: TRBV21-1; d_gene: NA; CDR3aa: CASSKLLKKLAKNIQYF; CDR3nt: TGTGCCAGCAGCAAACTATTAAAGAAACTAGCCAAAAACATTCAGTACTTC
j_gene: TRBJ2-1; abundance: NA; v_gene: TRBV9; d_gene: NA; CDR3aa: CASSAQRSYNEQFF; CDR3nt: TGTGCCAGCAGCGCTCAGCGGTCCTACAATGAGCAGTTCTTC
j_gene: TRBJ1-1; abundance: NA; v_gene: TRBV30; d_gene: NA; CDR3aa: CAWSSPRANSHTEAFF; CDR3nt: TGTGCCTGGAGTTCACCTCGGGCCAACTCCCACACTGAAGCTTTCTTT
j_gene: TRBJ1-5; abundance: NA; v_gene: TRBV19; d_gene: NA; CDR3aa: CASSINVFSNQPQHF; CDR3nt: TGTGCCAGTAGTATTAATGTTTTTAGCAATCAGCCCCAGCATTTT
j_gene: TRBJ2-7; abundance: NA; v_gene: TRBV6-6; d_gene: NA; CDR3aa: CASSRDSPPTYEQYF; CDR3nt: TGTGCCAGCAGTCGAGACTCCCCGCCGACCTACGAGCAGTACTTC